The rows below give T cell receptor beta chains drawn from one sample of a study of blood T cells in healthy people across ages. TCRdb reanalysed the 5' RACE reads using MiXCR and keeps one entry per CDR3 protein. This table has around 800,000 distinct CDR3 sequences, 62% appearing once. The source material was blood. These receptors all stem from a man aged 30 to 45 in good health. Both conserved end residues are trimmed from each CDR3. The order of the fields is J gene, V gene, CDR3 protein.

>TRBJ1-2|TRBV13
ASSRGTETNYGYT
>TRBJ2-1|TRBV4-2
ASSQDITGQFYNEQF
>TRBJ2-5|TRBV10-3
AIGGARETQY
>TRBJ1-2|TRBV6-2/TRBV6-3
ASSWNHYGYI
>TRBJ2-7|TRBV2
ASRGTGRSYEQY
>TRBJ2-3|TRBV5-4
ASSRGRTNADTQY
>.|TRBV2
ASSVWVPDEQY
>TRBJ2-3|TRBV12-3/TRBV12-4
ASTVLLGSTDTQY
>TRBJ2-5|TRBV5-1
ASSFRGGPYNEQY
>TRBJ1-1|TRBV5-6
ANSLDRRGNTEAF
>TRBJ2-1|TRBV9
ASSASGAGNNEQF
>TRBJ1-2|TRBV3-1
ASSQDVSGIYGYT
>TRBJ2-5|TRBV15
ATSSWAWETQY
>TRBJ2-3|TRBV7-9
ASSPGTVGGTDTQY
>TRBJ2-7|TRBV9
ASSVGRGIKYEQY
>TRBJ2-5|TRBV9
ASSLAGALRETQY